What follows is one T cell receptor (beta chain) and its context. The antigen is not known. The sample comes from a study of cytomegalovirus exposure and HLA in healthy donors. In the study overall: Genotyping of roughly 400 donors showed that around 85% belonged to the Caucasian-associated ancestry cluster.

Study-level points and caveats: Reports indicate that TCR beta sequences accurately predicted the HLA-A and HLA-B alleles of most subjects. Most TCR sequences were seen very rarely across donors, but some public TCRs occurred in many. In a later analysis, HLA-associated beta chains showed higher expansion and lower generation probabilities than comparable chains.

PCR was performed using 60 Vbeta and 13 Jbeta primers. Sequencing used immunoSEQ multiplex PCR; TCRdb keeps in-frame clones, though not all of them. The data show 110,000 to 150,000 clones, over 60% seen once. The CDR3 length is 15 residues. Between the trimmed V and J ends, which lost 1 base and 1 base, there was a span of 8 bases. CDR1 and CDR2 (germline): SGHDN, FVKESK. The TCR sequence derives from a man aged 40-55 years in good health and CMV-seronegative. The V and J genes are TRBV14 and TRBJ1-3; tentatively, D is TRBD1 (5 bases). Sequenced material: PBMCs. The CDR3 loop reads CASSQVSGSGNTIYF. The CDR3 DNA reads TGTGCCAGCAGCCAAGTATCAGGGTCTGGAAACACCATATATTTT.